Below, one T cell receptor (beta chain) is given with its context. V was pared by 0 bases and J by 9 bases, with 8 bases of the junction left unmatched. This CDR3 has 15 residues. Germline V gene lookup returns CDR1 SGDLS and CDR2 YYNGEE. This sample was taken from a study of cytotoxic CD8 clonotypes in ibrutinib-treated CLL. Data came from immunoSEQ multiplex PCR; TCRdb stores just in-frame clones and leaves some out. The sample lists just over 200,000 clones, around 75% occurring once. Sequenced here: PBMCs, sampled after 12 months of ibrutinib treatment. The clonotype comes from a human donor with chronic lymphocytic leukemia. This chain connects TRBV9 to TRBJ2-1, with 8 bases identical to TRBD2. The CDR3 sequence: CASSVVERTSSEQFF. The CDR3 DNA sequence: TGTGCCAGCAGCGTAGTGGAAAGGACTAGCAGTGAGCAGTTCTTC.